Below, 2 T cell receptor beta chains from the same sample are listed, as sequenced in a study of blood T cell repertoires in COVID-19. Here immunoSEQ multiplex PCR was the method, and the copy in TCRdb shows in-frame clones only, minus some. The repertoire holds about 280,000 clones, with 85% as singletons. Input material: PBMCs or T cells enriched from blood (not recorded which). These receptors were taken from a woman aged 50 to 60 who had recovered from COVID-19.

This clone was detected only a few times. This chain uses TRBV9 with TRBJ2-2; 9 positions agree with TRBD2. Germline CDR1 is SGDLS and CDR2 is YYNGEE. The length of the CDR3 is 15 residues. Trimming took 2 bases from V and 6 from J; bases not matched to a gene: 5. As DNA, the CDR3 is TGTGCCAGCAGCGTCCGGCTAGCGGGGTCCGGGGAGCTGTTTTTT. This sequence encodes CASSVRLAGSGELFF.

In this sample, this clone turned up once. The chain has TRBV28 and TRBJ2-4, with D perhaps matching TRBD2 (7 bases). Germline values: CDR1 MDHEN, CDR2 SYDVKM. Trimming removed 5 bases from V and 7 bases from J, with 18 bases in between. The CDR3 runs 15 residues. The DNA for the CDR3 is TGTGCCAGCAGTCCCCATTCGGGGGGCGCGAACATTCAGTACTTC. Translating gives CASSPHSGGANIQYF. Looking up the rest from reference TRBV28 and TRBJ2-4 gives the full variable domain: DVKVTQSSRYLVKRTGEKVFLECVQDMDHENMFWYRQDPGLGLRLIYFSYDVKMKEKGDIPEGYSVSREKKERFSLILESASTNQTSMYLCASSPHSGGANIQYFGAGTRLSVL.